Described below is a single T cell receptor beta chain sequence and its context. What it binds is not known. The entry originates in a study of T cell responses to AZD1222 COVID-19 vaccine. The protocol was immunoSEQ multiplex PCR, while the TCRdb copy is restricted to in-frame clones and leaves out a portion. The table shows 100,000 to 150,000 clones, with more than 75% occurring only once. This CDR3 has 16 residues. Trimming removed 6 bases from V and 0 bases from J, with 14 bases in between. Study findings and constraints: Clonal diversity was possibly underestimated; the donors were predominantly white British and more often female. Every sample of the repertoires postdated the peak T cell response.

This chain joins TRBV23-1 and TRBJ1-4; possible D gene TRBD1, 5 bases. TRBV23-1 is given ORF status, its function remaining uncertain. Sequenced here: peripheral blood, sampled 28 days after the second AZD1222 dose. The source of this sequence is an adult who received the AZD1222 COVID-19 vaccine. Here the CDR3 reads CASRPTDCTTNEKLFF. DNA of the CDR3: TGCGCCAGCAGACCGACAGACTGTACAACTAATGAAAAACTGTTTTTT.